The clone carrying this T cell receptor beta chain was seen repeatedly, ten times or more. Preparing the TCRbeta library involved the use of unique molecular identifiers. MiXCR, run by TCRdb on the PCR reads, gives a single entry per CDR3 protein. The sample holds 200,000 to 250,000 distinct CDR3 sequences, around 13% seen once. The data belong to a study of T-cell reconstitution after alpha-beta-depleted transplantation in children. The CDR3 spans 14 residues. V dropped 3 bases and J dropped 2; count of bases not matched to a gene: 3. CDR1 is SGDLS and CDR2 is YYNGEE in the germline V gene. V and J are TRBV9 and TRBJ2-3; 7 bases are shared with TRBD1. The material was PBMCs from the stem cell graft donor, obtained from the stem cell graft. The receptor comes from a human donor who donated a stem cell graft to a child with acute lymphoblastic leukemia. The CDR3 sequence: CASSGQGDTDTQYF. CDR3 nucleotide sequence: TGTGCCAGCAGCGGTCAGGGGGACACAGATACGCAGTATTTT.